This T cell receptor (beta chain) is from a study of blood T cell repertoires in COVID-19. Background on the study: Samples came from the United States, Italy and Spain, spanning acute and convalescent COVID-19. Sources were T cells, B-cell-depleted T cells, or PBMCs; the material itself was cDNA or gDNA.

Original handling: The authors estimated nucleated cell counts from reference gene primer amplification. Some clones are missing from TCRdb's copy, which holds only in-frame ones; the method was immunoSEQ multiplex PCR. That table gives V, J and clone size, and the DNA gave D and trimming. The sample gives around 20,000 clones, just under 90% of which show up once; more than 9.5% is in the top ten. This CDR3 has 16 amino acids. Germline trimming cut 5 bases from V and 3 bases from J; bases unmatched to any gene: 10. Germline CDR1 SEHNR, CDR2 FQNEAQ (reference sequence). The chain is built from TRBV7-9 and TRBJ2-7; 10 bases map to TRBD1. Sequences were obtained from peripheral blood. This TCR came from a human donor in a cohort sampled during active COVID-19. The CDR3 DNA follows: TGTGCCAGCAGCCCCCAGTATGGGACAGGGGACTACGAGCAGTACTTC. Translating it yields CASSPQYGTGDYEQYF.